A single T cell receptor (beta chain) is shown here with its context. The antigen remains unidentified. All patients were mismatch repair deficient, assessed by either PCR or immunohistochemistry. The CDR3 has 15 residues. V lost 6 bases to trimming and J lost 7 bases, with 19 bases between them. Germline V gene data show CDR1 as SGHTA and CDR2 as FQGNSA. This sample was taken from a study of PD-1 blockade in mismatch repair-deficient tumors. Study outcomes and limitations: Tumor-resident clones, often absent from pretreatment blood, expanded after pembrolizumab and then contracted.

Libraries were prepared by immunoSEQ multiplex PCR; TCRdb keeps only in-frame clonotypes and omits some of them. The table lists 90,000 to 120,000 clones, 82% of them singletons. The sequence was collected from an adult with mismatch repair-deficient cancer. The sequences come from peripheral blood, collected about eight months after starting pembrolizumab. The chain has TRBV7-2 and TRBJ2-1; D call uncertain. CDR3: CASRTRFGLGNEQFF. In DNA, the CDR3 is TGTGCCAGCAGGACGCGGTTCGGCCTTGGGAATGAGCAGTTCTTC.